The rows below give T cell receptor beta chains drawn from one sample of a study of T cells after yellow fever vaccination. From the 5' RACE reads, TCRdb called clonotypes with MiXCR, one entry per CDR3 protein. The table lists 50,000 to 60,000 distinct CDR3 sequences, approximately 6% of them singletons. The sample was PBMCs, either bulk or a sorted T-cell subset (CD4+, CD8+, memory, or dextramer-sorted; not recorded which), taken on the day of the yellow fever booster vaccination. These receptors originate from a man between 18 and 35 years old who received the YFV17D yellow fever vaccine. Both conserved end residues are part of each CDR3. The order of the fields is D gene, V gene, clone size, J gene, CDR3 DNA, CDR3 protein. A D gene is named only where the DNA matches it firmly. Size is omitted from some rows. Given values are once, few, many or a class for expanded clones.

D: .
V: TRBV4-1
size: few
J: TRBJ2-5
DNA: TGCGCCAGCAGCCAAGCAATCTCGGGAGAAGAGACCCAGTACTTC
CDR3: CASSQAISGEETQYF

D: .
V: TRBV5-5
size: many
J: TRBJ1-5
DNA: TGTGCCAGCAGCCCCGGGACAAGCAATCAGCCCCAGCATTTT
CDR3: CASSPGTSNQPQHF

D: TRBD1
V: TRBV7-9
size: few
J: TRBJ1-2
DNA: TGTGCCAGCAGCTTCCCCCAGGGACAGGGTTATGGCTACACCTTC
CDR3: CASSFPQGQGYGYTF

D: TRBD2
V: TRBV7-2
size: many
J: TRBJ2-4
DNA: TGTGCCAGCAGCCTCCATGCGGGGGTAGCCAAAAACATTCAGTACTTC
CDR3: CASSLHAGVAKNIQYF

D: .
V: TRBV6-6
size: many
J: TRBJ2-7
DNA: TGTGCCACTTGGACGGGGCGCAGGGAGCAGTACTTC
CDR3: CATWTGRREQYF

D: .
V: TRBV20-1
size: many
J: TRBJ1-1
DNA: TGCAGTGCTAGAGGGGGGCTGGCTTTCTTT
CDR3: CSARGGLAFF

D: .
V: TRBV6-5
size: many
J: TRBJ1-1
DNA: TGTGCCAGCAGTTATGAGGGTATGAGGACTGAAGCTTTCTTT
CDR3: CASSYEGMRTEAFF

D: TRBD1
V: TRBV6-6
size: many
J: TRBJ2-1
DNA: TGTGCCAGCAGTACCCGACAGGGGGCCGTCTACAATGAGCAGTTCTTC
CDR3: CASSTRQGAVYNEQFF

D: .
V: TRBV4-2
size: many
J: TRBJ2-7
DNA: TGTGCCAGCAGCCAAGATGTCCACGAGCAGTACTTC
CDR3: CASSQDVHEQYF

D: TRBD2
V: TRBV5-1
size: many
J: TRBJ2-1
DNA: TGCGCCAGCAGCTTGGGAGGGGAGGGCTACAATGAGCAGTTCTTC
CDR3: CASSLGGEGYNEQFF

D: TRBD1
V: TRBV5-1
size: many
J: TRBJ2-2
DNA: TGCGCCAGCAGCTCCGGACCCGGGACAGACTACACCGGGGAGCTGTTTTTT
CDR3: CASSSGPGTDYTGELFF

D: TRBD1
V: TRBV7-8
size: many
J: TRBJ1-5
DNA: TGTGCCAGCAGCTTACCAAGGACAGGCCGTCAGCCCCAGCATTTT
CDR3: CASSLPRTGRQPQHF

D: .
V: TRBV12-3/TRBV12-4
size: many
J: TRBJ2-7
DNA: TGTGCCAGCAGTATGGATCTCTACGAGCAGTACTTC
CDR3: CASSMDLYEQYF

D: TRBD2
V: TRBV19
size: .
J: TRBJ2-1
DNA: TGTGCCAGTAGTATCGGCGGGGGAGAAAATGAGCAGTTCTTC
CDR3: CASSIGGGENEQFF

D: .
V: TRBV5-1
size: .
J: TRBJ2-6
DNA: TGCGCCAGCAGCTCCAGGGATATGGGATCTGGGGCCAACGTCCTGACTTTC
CDR3: CASSSRDMGSGANVLTF

D: TRBD1
V: TRBV7-6
size: .
J: TRBJ1-6
DNA: TGTGCCAGCAGCTTATCGCTGGGTAGGACAGGGGATTCACCCCTCCACTTT
CDR3: CASSLSLGRTGDSPLHF

D: .
V: TRBV7-2
size: many
J: TRBJ2-7
DNA: TGTGCCAGCAGCCCCGAGGCAGGCGACGAGCAGTACTTC
CDR3: CASSPEAGDEQYF

D: .
V: TRBV5-1
size: many
J: TRBJ2-7
DNA: TGCGCCAGCAGCTTGTGGGTTGGCGACGAGCAGTACTTC
CDR3: CASSLWVGDEQYF

D: .
V: TRBV20-1
size: many
J: TRBJ1-1
DNA: TGCAGTGCCGGGCCCGGTGGCGCTTTCTTT
CDR3: CSAGPGGAFF

D: .
V: TRBV12-3/TRBV12-4
size: many
J: TRBJ1-2
DNA: TGTGCCAGCGGTAGCTATGGCTACACCTTC
CDR3: CASGSYGYTF

D: TRBD1
V: TRBV28
size: few
J: TRBJ1-1
DNA: TGTGCCAGCAGCGACAGGGTGAACACTGAAGCTTTCTTT
CDR3: CASSDRVNTEAFF

D: .
V: TRBV7-6
size: many
J: TRBJ2-7
DNA: TGTGCCAGCAGCTTAGCGCTAAACTCCTACGAGCAGTACTTC
CDR3: CASSLALNSYEQYF

D: .
V: TRBV19
size: few
J: TRBJ1-5
DNA: TGTGCCAGTAGTATCTATGGGCGACAGCCCCAGCATTTT
CDR3: CASSIYGRQPQHF

D: .
V: TRBV6-5
size: many
J: TRBJ1-6
DNA: TGTGCCAGCAGCCAGGGGTTTTCACCCCTCCACTTT
CDR3: CASSQGFSPLHF

D: .
V: TRBV7-2
size: .
J: TRBJ1-1
DNA: TGTGCCAGCAGCGCACGACAGAACTTGAACACTGAAGCTTTCTTT
CDR3: CASSARQNLNTEAFF

D: .
V: TRBV11-2
size: many
J: TRBJ2-1
DNA: TGTGCCAGCAGCTTAGTCGGCCCTCCTCAGTTCTTC
CDR3: CASSLVGPPQFF

D: .
V: TRBV10-2
size: .
J: TRBJ2-5
DNA: TGCGCCAGCACTTTAGGTGGAGAGACCCAGTACTTC
CDR3: CASTLGGETQYF

D: TRBD2
V: TRBV7-9
size: few
J: TRBJ2-3
DNA: TGTGCCAGCGCCAGCGGTCAAGCGGGGATCACAGATACGCAGTATTTT
CDR3: CASASGQAGITDTQYF

D: .
V: TRBV9
size: .
J: TRBJ2-5
DNA: TGTGCCAGCAGCGTAGGGATCGGGGAGACCCAGTACTTC
CDR3: CASSVGIGETQYF

D: .
V: TRBV4-1
size: .
J: TRBJ1-2
DNA: TGCGCCAGCAGCCTGGTGGGAGAAAGCTATGGCTACACCTTC
CDR3: CASSLVGESYGYTF

D: .
V: TRBV28
size: .
J: TRBJ2-1
DNA: TGTGCCAGCAGTTTATGGGGGGACTTCCTCAATGAGCAGTTCTTC
CDR3: CASSLWGDFLNEQFF